This entry lists 19 T cell receptor beta chains sequenced from one sample in a study of cytomegalovirus exposure and HLA in healthy donors. The PCR made use of 60 Vbeta and 13 Jbeta primers. TCRdb's table, derived via immunoSEQ multiplex PCR, lists solely in-frame clones and lacks some. The sample comprises approximately 100,000 clones, more than 65% of which are singletons, and 10% rests with the top ten. The sample taken for sequencing was PBMCs. Receptors originate from a woman younger than 30 in good health and CMV-seropositive.

The chain employs TRBV28 and TRBJ1-5; 10 bases are a match to TRBD1. CDR3 length: 18 residues. Germline assignment: CDR1 MDHEN and CDR2 SYDVKM. The ends lost 6 bases at V and 3 bases at J; junction bases unmatched: 14. The CDR3 here is CASRPAPGQGLINQPQHF. CDR3 nucleotide sequence: TGTGCCAGCAGACCCGCTCCGGGACAGGGGCTGATCAATCAGCCCCAGCATTTT. Full variable domain (rest looked up from reference TRBV28 and TRBJ1-5): DVKVTQSSRYLVKRTGEKVFLECVQDMDHENMFWYRQDPGLGLRLIYFSYDVKMKEKGDIPEGYSVSREKKERFSLILESASTNQTSMYLCASRPAPGQGLINQPQHFGDGTRLSIL.

This clone is termed medium-sized. The chain links TRBV18 to TRBJ1-4; D is ambiguous. Germline CDR1 and CDR2: KGHSH and LQKENI. The CDR3 is made up of 14 amino acids. Trimming took 0 bases from V and 7 from J, leaving 9 bases between them. Here the CDR3 reads CASSPPMRSEKLFF. In DNA form, the CDR3 reads TGTGCCAGCTCACCACCGATGAGGAGTGAAAAACTGTTTTTT.

V usage is TRBV5-1 and J usage is TRBJ2-7; 8 nucleotides line up with TRBD1. Unmatched junction bases numbered 6, after V lost 2 bases and J lost 5 bases. Germline V gene data show CDR1 as SGHRS and CDR2 as YFSETQ. This CDR3 is 14 amino acids long. As DNA, the CDR3 is TGCGCCAGCAGCTTAGACAGGGGAACGGACGAGCAGTACTTC. Translating gives CASSLDRGTDEQYF.

This clone is a singleton in its sample. The chain links TRBV18 to TRBJ2-2; D remains unclear. CDR3 length equals 16 residues. Germline CDR1 and CDR2: KGHSH and LQKENI. The V end lost 1 base, the J end lost 0 bases, and 9 bases lay between the germline ends. The chain's CDR3 is CASSPLGRPNTGELFF. The CDR3 nucleotides are TGTGCCAGCTCACCACTGGGCAGGCCGAACACCGGGGAGCTGTTTTTT.

V and J are TRBV10-1 and TRBJ2-3; tentative D call: TRBD2 (7 bases). The CDR3 totals 14 residues. V was pared by 3 bases and J by 4 bases, with 11 bases between. The germline V gene has CDR1 WNHNN and CDR2 SYGVQD (reference sequence). Written as DNA, the CDR3 is TGCGCCAGCAGTGAAGGGGGGGCCGCAGATACGCAGTATTTT. Encoded protein: CASSEGGAADTQYF.

The chain links TRBV6-1 to TRBJ1-1; D gene uncertain. The CDR3 is 16 residues long. CDR1 MNHNS and CDR2 SASEGT come from the germline V gene. V gave up 2 bases and J gave up 0 bases, with 13 bases separating them. The CDR3 sequence is CASSELSFGVNTEAFF. CDR3 coding DNA: TGTGCCAGCAGTGAACTATCTTTCGGGGTGAACACTGAAGCTTTCTTT.

This clone is a singleton in its sample. This sequence joins TRBV5-1 and TRBJ2-1; tentatively, D is TRBD2 (7 bases). CDR1 and CDR2 (germline): SGHRS, YFSETQ. There are 15 residues in the CDR3. V lost 4 bases to trimming and J lost 3 bases, with 14 bases between them. CDR3 amino acids: CASSRDGGLYNEQFF. The CDR3 nucleotides are TGCGCCAGCAGCAGGGACGGGGGGCTCTACAATGAGCAGTTCTTC.

The V call is TRBV10-3, the J call TRBJ2-1; D call uncertain. The V gene lost 2 bases and the J gene lost 4 bases, with 9 bases spanning the gap. Germline values: CDR1 ENHRY, CDR2 SYGVKD. There are 14 residues in the CDR3. In DNA form, the CDR3 reads TGTGCCATCAGTGAGGGGCCCCCTTACAATGAGCAGTTCTTC. Its translation: CAISEGPPYNEQFF.

The chain uses TRBV21-1 and TRBJ1-4; TRBD1, the table's D call, was not compared with the DNA. TRBV21-1 is deemed a pseudogene. CDR3 length: 17 residues. As DNA, the CDR3 is TGTGCCAGCAACGTCCCGGGACAGGGTATCCGGAAAAGAAAACTGTTTTTT. This gives the protein CASNVPGQGIRKRKLFF.

J is TRBJ2-3 and V is TRBV10-3; the match to TRBD2 covers 10 bases. This CDR3 region has 16 residues. Germline V CDR1 and CDR2: ENHRY, SYGVKD. After removal of 6 bases from V and 0 bases from J, the junction contained 6 bases not matched to a gene. The CDR3 reads CAIREGLAASTDTQYF. For the CDR3, the DNA is TGTGCCATCAGAGAAGGACTAGCGGCTAGCACAGATACGCAGTATTTT.

The rearrangement joins TRBV30 to TRBJ2-5; 7 bases are shared with TRBD1. J was trimmed by 1 base and V by 0 bases; bases with no gene match: 11. The CDR3 runs to 17 residues. Germline CDR1 is GTSNPN and CDR2 is SVGIG (reference sequence). As DNA, the CDR3 is TGTGCCTGGAGTGTCAGGGGGTATAATCGGTTCCAAGAGACCCAGTACTTC. The encoded protein is CAWSVRGYNRFQETQYF.

V is TRBV10-3 and J is TRBJ2-1; TRBD2 agrees at 11 bases. With V trimmed by 5 bases and J by 5 bases, 8 bases remained unmatched. The V gene's germline CDR1 is ENHRY and CDR2 SYGVKD. CDR3 size: 16 residues. The CDR3 protein is CAISHLGLAGNNEQFF. Here the CDR3 DNA reads TGTGCCATCAGTCACCTAGGACTAGCGGGTAACAATGAGCAGTTCTTC.

The CDR3 DNA sequence: TGTGCCAGCAGCATGATGACAGGGGGGGCTGAAGCTTTCTTT. The encoded protein is CASSMMTGGAEAFF. This rearrangement joins TRBV11-1 to TRBJ1-1; 9 bases line up with TRBD1. CDR3 length: 14 residues. Germline CDR1 SGHAT, CDR2 FQDESV (reference sequence). V dropped 5 bases and J dropped 6; count of bases not matched to a gene: 7.

This chain links TRBV6-1 with TRBJ1-2; the D gene is possibly TRBD1 (5 bases). Germline values: CDR1 MNHNS, CDR2 SASEGT. This CDR3 comprises 15 residues. V was clipped by 8 bases and J by 3 bases, with 19 bases between them. The CDR3 sequence is CASSGVTSEDYGYTF. The CDR3 DNA sequence: TGTGCCAGCTCGGGGGTGACTTCCGAGGACTATGGCTACACCTTC.

This sequence joins TRBV5-1 and TRBJ1-2; weak D call: TRBD1 (5 bases). V shed 4 bases and J shed 2 bases, with 9 bases lying between them. Per the germline V gene, CDR1 is SGHRS and CDR2 is YFSETQ. The CDR3 has 13 residues. The CDR3 bases are TGCGCCAGCAGCGGAGGGGCGAACTATGGCTACACCTTC. Protein product: CASSGGANYGYTF.

The genes are TRBV2 and TRBJ2-1, with 11 positions matching TRBD2. J lost 10 bases, V lost 0 bases, and 5 bases had no gene match. The CDR3 sequence is 15 residues long. Looked up from germline, CDR1 is SNHLY and CDR2 is FYNNEI. For the CDR3, the DNA is TGTGCCAGCAGTGAAGCCACTAGCGGGGGACTGGAGCAGTTCTTC. Its protein is CASSEATSGGLEQFF.

This clone was observed a single time. The chain recombines TRBV9 with TRBJ2-1; 9 bases map to TRBD2. The CDR3 runs 17 residues. Germline loops: CDR1 SGDLS, CDR2 YYNGEE. Trimming took 0 bases from V and 4 from J; bases not matched to a gene: 8. CDR3 nucleotide sequence: TGTGCCAGCAGCGTAGGAGGGGTAGCGGGAGCTTACAATGAGCAGTTCTTC. As protein: CASSVGGVAGAYNEQFF.

This clone has a handful of counts. The rearrangement joins TRBV30 to TRBJ2-7; 9 bases are a match to TRBD2. CDR1 is GTSNPN and CDR2 is SVGIG in the germline V gene (reference sequence). This CDR3 contains 15 residues. The V segment lost 5 bases and the J segment 7 bases; nucleotides outside the gene matches: 15. The CDR3 coding sequence is TGTGCCTGGGGGCGAACGGTAGCGGGAGTGGGAGAGCAGTACTTC. It specifies CAWGRTVAGVGEQYF. The whole variable domain, filled in from reference TRBV30 and TRBJ2-7, reads SQTIHQWPATLVQPVGSPLSLECTVEGTSNPNLYWYRQAAGRGLQLLFYSVGIGQISSEVPQNLSASRPQDRQFILSSKKLLLSDSGFYLCAWGRTVAGVGEQYFGPGTRLTVT.

The chain uses TRBV7-3 and TRBJ2-1; D is perhaps TRBD1 (5 bases). Germline CDR1 SGHTA, CDR2 FQGTGA. The length of the CDR3 is 15 residues. Trimming removed 3 bases at V and 1 base at J, with 10 bases between. The CDR3 DNA sequence: TGTGCCAGCAGCTTGGGGCTTCCTTCCTACAATGAGCAGTTCTTC. It codes for CASSLGLPSYNEQFF.